The clone carrying this TCR beta chain has just a few counts. The table came from immunoSEQ multiplex PCR; TCRdb's copy has only in-frame clones and leaves some out. The repertoire holds nearly 1,000,000 clones, with more than 75% as singletons. The CDR3 sequence is 15 residues long. Germline values: CDR1 SNHLY, CDR2 FYNNEI. After removal of 1 base from V and 6 bases from J, the junction contained 8 bases not matched to a gene. The source of the sample is a study of shared clonotypes between healthy human individuals. The clonotype originates from a man between 18 and 35 years old in good health. Sequenced material: memory CD4+ T cells sorted from blood. Subset given: CD45RA-negative fraction. This chain links TRBV2 with TRBJ2-7; 8 bases match TRBD2. The CDR3 coding sequence is TGTGCCAGCAGTGAAGTCGGCGGGGGGCTTGGCGAGCAGTACTTC. Translation gives CASSEVGGGLGEQYF.